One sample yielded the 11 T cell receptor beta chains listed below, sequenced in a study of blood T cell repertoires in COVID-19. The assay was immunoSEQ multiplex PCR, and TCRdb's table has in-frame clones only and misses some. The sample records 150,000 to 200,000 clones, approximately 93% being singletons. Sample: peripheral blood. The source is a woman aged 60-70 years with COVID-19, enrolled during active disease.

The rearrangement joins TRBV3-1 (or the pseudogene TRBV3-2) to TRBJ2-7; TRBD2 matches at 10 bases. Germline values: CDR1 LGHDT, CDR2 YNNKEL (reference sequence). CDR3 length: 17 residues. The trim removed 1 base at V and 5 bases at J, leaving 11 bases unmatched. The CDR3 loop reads CASSQAPTGLATHEQYF. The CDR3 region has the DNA TGTGCCAGCAGCCAAGCTCCCACGGGACTAGCGACCCACGAGCAGTACTTC.

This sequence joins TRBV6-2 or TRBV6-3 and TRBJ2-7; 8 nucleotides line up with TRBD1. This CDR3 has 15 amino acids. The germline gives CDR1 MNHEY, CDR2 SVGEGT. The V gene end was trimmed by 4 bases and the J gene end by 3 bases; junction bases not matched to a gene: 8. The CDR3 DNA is TGTGCCAGCAGTTCCAGACAGGGGTCGGTCTACGAGCAGTACTTC. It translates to CASSSRQGSVYEQYF.

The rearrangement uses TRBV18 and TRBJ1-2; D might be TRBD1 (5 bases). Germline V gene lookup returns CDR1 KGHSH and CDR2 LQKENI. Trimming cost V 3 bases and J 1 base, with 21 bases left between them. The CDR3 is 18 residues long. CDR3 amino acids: CASSPGLRGVTLNYGYTF. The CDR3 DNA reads TGTGCCAGCTCACCTGGTCTGCGGGGCGTTACCCTTAACTATGGCTACACCTTC.

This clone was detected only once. The DNA for the CDR3 is TGTGCCAGCAAGGGGAGGGTAGGGAATTCACCCCTCCACTTT. Protein sequence: CASKGRVGNSPLHF. The chain recombines TRBV2 with TRBJ1-6; possibly TRBD1 for D (5 bases). V was trimmed by 7 bases and J by 7 bases, leaving 14 bases between them. Per the germline V gene, CDR1 is SNHLY and CDR2 is FYNNEI. The CDR3 spans 14 residues. Together with reference TRBV2 and TRBJ1-6, the CDR3 gives the full variable domain: EPEVTQTPSHQVTQMGQEVILRCVPISNHLYFYWYRQILGQKVEFLVSFYNNEISEKSEIFDDQFSVERPDGSNFTLKIRSTKLEDSAMYFCASKGRVGNSPLHFGNGTRLTVT.

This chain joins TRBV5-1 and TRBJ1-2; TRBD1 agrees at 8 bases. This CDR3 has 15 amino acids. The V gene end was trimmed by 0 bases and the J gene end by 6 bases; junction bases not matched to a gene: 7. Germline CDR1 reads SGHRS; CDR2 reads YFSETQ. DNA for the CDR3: TGCGCCAGCAGCTTGGTAGTGCAGGGGGCCGATGGCTACACCTTC. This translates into CASSLVVQGADGYTF.

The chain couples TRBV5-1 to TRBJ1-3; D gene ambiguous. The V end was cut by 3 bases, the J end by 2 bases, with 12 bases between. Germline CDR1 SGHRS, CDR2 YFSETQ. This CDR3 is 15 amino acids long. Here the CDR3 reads CASSSQAGPGNTIYF. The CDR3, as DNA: TGCGCCAGCAGCTCGCAGGCGGGTCCTGGAAACACCATATATTTT.

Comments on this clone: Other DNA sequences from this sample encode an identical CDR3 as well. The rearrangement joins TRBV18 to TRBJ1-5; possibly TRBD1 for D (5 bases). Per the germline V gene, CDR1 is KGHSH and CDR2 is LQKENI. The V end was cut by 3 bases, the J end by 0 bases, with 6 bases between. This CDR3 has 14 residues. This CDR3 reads CASSPDSSNQPQHF. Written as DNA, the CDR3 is TGTGCCAGCTCACCCGACAGTAGCAATCAGCCCCAGCATTTT.

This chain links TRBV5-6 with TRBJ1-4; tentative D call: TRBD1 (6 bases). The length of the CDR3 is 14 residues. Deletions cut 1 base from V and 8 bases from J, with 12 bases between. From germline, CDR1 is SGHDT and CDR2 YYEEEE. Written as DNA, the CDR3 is TGTGCCAGCAGCTTGAACAGGGCTTGGGAAAAACTGTTTTTT. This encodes CASSLNRAWEKLFF. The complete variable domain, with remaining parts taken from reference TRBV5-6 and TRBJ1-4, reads DAGVTQSPTHLIKTRGQQVTLRCSPKSGHDTVSWYQQALGQGPQFIFQYYEEEERQRGNFPDRFSGHQFPNYSSELNVNALLLGDSALYLCASSLNRAWEKLFFGSGTQLSVL.

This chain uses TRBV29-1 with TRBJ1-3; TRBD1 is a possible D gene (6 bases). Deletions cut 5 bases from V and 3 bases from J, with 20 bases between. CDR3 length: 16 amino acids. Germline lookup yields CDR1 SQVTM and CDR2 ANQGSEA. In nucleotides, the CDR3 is TGCAGCGTTTCTCTTGGTGGGGGGGGCAGTGGAAACACCATATATTTT. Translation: CSVSLGGGGSGNTIYF.

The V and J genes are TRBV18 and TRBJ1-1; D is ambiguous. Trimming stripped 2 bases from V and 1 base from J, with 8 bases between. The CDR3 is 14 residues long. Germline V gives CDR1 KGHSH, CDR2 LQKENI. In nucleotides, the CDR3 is TGTGCCAGCTCACCATCTGGGAGGAACACTGAAGCTTTCTTT. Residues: CASSPSGRNTEAFF.

The CDR3 DNA sequence: TGTGCCACCAGTGCCGACAGGACCAATCAGCCCCAGCATTTT. Translation gives CATSADRTNQPQHF. The chain links TRBV24-1 to TRBJ1-5; perhaps TRBD1 as D (6 bases). V was shortened by 5 bases and J by 3 bases, with 10 bases between the two germline ends. The CDR3 is made up of 14 amino acids. The germline CDR1 and CDR2 sequences are KGHDR and SFDVKD.